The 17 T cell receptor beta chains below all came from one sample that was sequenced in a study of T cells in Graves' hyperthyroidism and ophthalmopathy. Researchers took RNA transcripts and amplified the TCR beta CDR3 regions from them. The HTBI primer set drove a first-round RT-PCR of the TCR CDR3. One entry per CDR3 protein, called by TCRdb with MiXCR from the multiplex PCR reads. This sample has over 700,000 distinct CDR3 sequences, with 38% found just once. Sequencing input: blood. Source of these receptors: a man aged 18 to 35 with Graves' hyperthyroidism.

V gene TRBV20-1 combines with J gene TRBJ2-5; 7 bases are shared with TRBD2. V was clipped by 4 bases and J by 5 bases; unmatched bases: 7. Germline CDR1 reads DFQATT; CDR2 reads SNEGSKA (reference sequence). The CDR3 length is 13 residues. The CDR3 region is CSAKPAGIETQYF. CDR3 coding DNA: TGCAGTGCTAAGCCAGCGGGGATCGAGACCCAGTACTTC.

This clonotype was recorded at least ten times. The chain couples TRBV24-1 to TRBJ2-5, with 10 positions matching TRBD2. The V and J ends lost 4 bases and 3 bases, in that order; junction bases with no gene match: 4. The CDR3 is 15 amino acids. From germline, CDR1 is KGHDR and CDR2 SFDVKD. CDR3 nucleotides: TGTGCCACCAGTGAGGTAGCGGGGGGAGAAGAGACCCAGTACTTC. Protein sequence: CATSEVAGGEETQYF.

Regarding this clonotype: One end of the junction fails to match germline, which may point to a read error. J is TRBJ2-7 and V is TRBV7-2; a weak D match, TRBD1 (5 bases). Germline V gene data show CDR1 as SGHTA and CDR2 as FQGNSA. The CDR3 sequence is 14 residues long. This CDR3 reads CASSQGAPMREQYF. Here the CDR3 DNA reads TGCGCCAGCAGCCAAGGGGCCCCCATGAGGGAGCAGTACTTC.

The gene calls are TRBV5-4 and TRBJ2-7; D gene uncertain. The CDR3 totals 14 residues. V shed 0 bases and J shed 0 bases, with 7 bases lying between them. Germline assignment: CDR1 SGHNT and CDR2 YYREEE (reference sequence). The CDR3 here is CASSLAIRSYEQYF. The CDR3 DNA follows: TGTGCCAGCAGCTTGGCTATACGCTCCTACGAGCAGTACTTC.

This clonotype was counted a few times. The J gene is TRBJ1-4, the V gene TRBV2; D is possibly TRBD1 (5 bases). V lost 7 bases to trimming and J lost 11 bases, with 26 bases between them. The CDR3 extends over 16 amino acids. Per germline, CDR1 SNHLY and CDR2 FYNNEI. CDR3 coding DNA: TGTGCCAGCATAAGTATCCGGGCGACAGCTAATGGGAAACTGTTTTTT. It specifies CASISIRATANGKLFF. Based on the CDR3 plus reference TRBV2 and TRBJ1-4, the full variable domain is EPEVTQTPSHQVTQMGQEVILRCVPISNHLYFYWYRQILGQKVEFLVSFYNNEISEKSEIFDDQFSVERPDGSNFTLKIRSTKLEDSAMYFCASISIRATANGKLFFGSGTQLSVL.

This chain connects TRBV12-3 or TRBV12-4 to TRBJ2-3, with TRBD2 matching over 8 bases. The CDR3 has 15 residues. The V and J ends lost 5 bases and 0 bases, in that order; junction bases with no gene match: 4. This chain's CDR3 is CASSPPSGSTDTQYF. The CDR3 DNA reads TGTGCCAGCAGTCCTCCTAGCGGGAGCACAGATACGCAGTATTTT.

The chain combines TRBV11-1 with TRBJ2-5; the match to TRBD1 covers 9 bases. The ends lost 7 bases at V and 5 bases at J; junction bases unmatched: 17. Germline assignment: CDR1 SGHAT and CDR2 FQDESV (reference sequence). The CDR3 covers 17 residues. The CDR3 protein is CASNWDPGQGVGETQYF. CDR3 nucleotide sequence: TGTGCCAGCAATTGGGACCCGGGACAGGGTGTCGGGGAGACCCAGTACTTC.

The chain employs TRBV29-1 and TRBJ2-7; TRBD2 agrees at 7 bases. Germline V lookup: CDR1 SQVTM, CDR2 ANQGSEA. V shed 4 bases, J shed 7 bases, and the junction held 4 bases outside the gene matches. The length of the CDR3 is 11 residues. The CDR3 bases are TGCAGCGTTGGGGAGGGTGGGGAGCAGTACTTC. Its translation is CSVGEGGEQYF.

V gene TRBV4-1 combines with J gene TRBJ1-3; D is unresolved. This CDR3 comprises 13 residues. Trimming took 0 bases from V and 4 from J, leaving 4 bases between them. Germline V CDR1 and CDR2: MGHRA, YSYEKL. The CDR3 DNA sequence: TGCGCCAGCAGCCAAGAGGGAGGAAACACCATATATTTT. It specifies CASSQEGGNTIYF.

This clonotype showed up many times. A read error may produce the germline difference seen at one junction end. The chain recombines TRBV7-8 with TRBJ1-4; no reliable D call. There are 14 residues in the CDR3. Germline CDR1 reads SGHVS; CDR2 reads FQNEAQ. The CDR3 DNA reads TGCGCCAGCAGCCAAGCTGCAACTAATGAAAAACTGTTTTTT. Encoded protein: CASSQAATNEKLFF.

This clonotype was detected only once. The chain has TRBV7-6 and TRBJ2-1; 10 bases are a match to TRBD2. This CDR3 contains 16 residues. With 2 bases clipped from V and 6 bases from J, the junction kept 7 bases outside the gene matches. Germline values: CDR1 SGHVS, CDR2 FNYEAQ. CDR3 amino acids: CASSLSLGLAVNEQFF. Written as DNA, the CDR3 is TGTGCCAGCAGCTTATCGCTAGGACTAGCGGTCAATGAGCAGTTCTTC.

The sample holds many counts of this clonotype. CDR3 amino acids: CSVLIPGQLSGALFF. CDR3 in DNA: TGCAGCGTCCTAATCCCGGGACAGTTATCGGGGGCTCTGTTTTTT. J is TRBJ2-2 and V is TRBV29-1, with D possibly matching TRBD1 (7 bases). CDR1 and CDR2 from the germline V gene are SQVTM and ANQGSEA. The CDR3 is 15 amino acids. V lost 6 bases and J lost 14, with 28 bases in between.

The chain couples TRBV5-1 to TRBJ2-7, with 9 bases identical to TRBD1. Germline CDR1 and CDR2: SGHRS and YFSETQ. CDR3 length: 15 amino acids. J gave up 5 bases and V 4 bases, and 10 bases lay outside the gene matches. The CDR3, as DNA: TGCGCCAGCAGCGCGGACGGGACAGGGTCCAACGAGCAGTACTTC. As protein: CASSADGTGSNEQYF.

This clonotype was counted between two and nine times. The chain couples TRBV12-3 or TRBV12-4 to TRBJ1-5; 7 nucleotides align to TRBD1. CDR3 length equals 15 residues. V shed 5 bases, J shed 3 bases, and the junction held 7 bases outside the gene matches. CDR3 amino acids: CASSVRQGSNQPQHF. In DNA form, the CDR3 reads TGTGCCAGCAGTGTTAGACAGGGTTCCAATCAGCCCCAGCATTTT.

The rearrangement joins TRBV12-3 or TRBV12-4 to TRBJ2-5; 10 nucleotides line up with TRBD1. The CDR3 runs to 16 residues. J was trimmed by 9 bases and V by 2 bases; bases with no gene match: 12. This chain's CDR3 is CASSLKGQGYPVAQYF. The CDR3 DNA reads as TGTGCCAGCAGTTTAAAGGGACAGGGGTATCCGGTGGCCCAGTACTTC.

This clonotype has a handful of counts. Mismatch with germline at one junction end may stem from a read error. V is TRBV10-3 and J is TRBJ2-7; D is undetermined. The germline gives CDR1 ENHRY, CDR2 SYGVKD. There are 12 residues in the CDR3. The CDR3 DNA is TGTGCCAGCAGTGTAGGGATCGACGAGCAGTACTTC. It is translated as CASSVGIDEQYF.

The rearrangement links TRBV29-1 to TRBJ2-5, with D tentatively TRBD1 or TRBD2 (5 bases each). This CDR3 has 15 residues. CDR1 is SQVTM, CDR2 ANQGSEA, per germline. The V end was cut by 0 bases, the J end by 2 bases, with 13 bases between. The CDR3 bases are TGCAGCGTTGAAGATCCAGGGACCAAACAAGAGACCCAGTACTTC. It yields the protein CSVEDPGTKQETQYF.